These 2 T cell receptor beta chains were sequenced from one sample in a study of CD8+ T cells in alopecia areata (dated by TCRdb to 2016 to 2019). Library prep was done by the immunoSEQ multiplex PCR assay. RNA was extracted from all samples and reverse transcribed into cDNA, which served as template for TCR sequencing. TCRdb re-hosts the immuneACCESS table, in-frame sequences only. Its copies lack some clones; in the studies checked, an unresolved V gene accounts for under half of them, and the cause for the rest is not known. Counted in this sample were roughly 120,000 clones; 58% of them appeared once. The ten largest clones add up to almost 30% of the sample. This specimen's time point label, per the study, means: less than five weeks on oral tofacitinib. The meaning of the sample's treatment or condition label: oral pan-JAK inhibitor, 5-10 mg twice daily. The starting material was CD8+ T cells sorted from blood, obtained at week 4, from a patient treated with tofacitinib. The receptors derive from a human donor with alopecia areata.

J is TRBJ2-3 and V is TRBV18, with 8 bases fitting TRBD1. Trimming at V came to 4 bases and at J to 2 bases, leaving 8 bases not matched to a gene. The CDR3 covers 16 residues. The germline V gene has CDR1 KGHSH and CDR2 LQKENI. Written as DNA, the CDR3 is TGTGCCAGCTCACTAATGGGACAGGAAGCCACAGATACGCAGTATTTT. This translates into CASSLMGQEATDTQYF.

The rearrangement joins TRBV2 to TRBJ2-5, with D unclear. Trimming shortened V by 6 bases and J by 1 base, and 6 bases separated the two germline ends. The CDR3 runs to 12 residues. In germline, CDR1 is SNHLY, CDR2 FYNNEI. CDR3 region: CASSRTQETQYF. The CDR3 region has the DNA TGTGCCAGCAGCCGAACCCAAGAGACCCAGTACTTC.